The T cell receptor (beta chain) under discussion was sequenced for a study of T cells in Graves' hyperthyroidism and ophthalmopathy. Researchers amplified the TCR beta CDR3 regions from RNA transcripts. The primer set for the first-round RT-PCR of the TCR CDR3 was HTBI. One entry per CDR3 protein, called by TCRdb with MiXCR from the multiplex PCR reads. This repertoire shows about 840,000 distinct CDR3 sequences, approximately 40% found once; its top ten account for 8% to 9%. Losses at the gene ends were 4 bases for V and 5 bases for J; bases not matched to a gene: 9. This CDR3 spans 16 amino acids. Germline V gives CDR1 SGDLS, CDR2 YYNGEE.

J is TRBJ2-3 and V is TRBV9; 11 nucleotides align to TRBD2. Sample: blood. This receptor was obtained from a man between 18 and 35 years old with Graves' hyperthyroidism. The CDR3 spells CASSFHPSGGKDTQYF. Written as DNA, the CDR3 is TGTGCCAGCAGCTTTCATCCTAGCGGGGGGAAAGATACGCAGTATTTT.